This T cell receptor beta chain stems from a study of T cells after yellow fever vaccination. Notes on the study in general: Booster sampling recovered most clones from primary vaccination (96% CD4, approximately 88% CD8).

The 5'RACE template-switching step produced TCR cDNA and added a universal primer site and UMIs. TCRdb reprocessed the 5' RACE reads with MiXCR, giving one entry per CDR3 protein. The sample has about 260,000 distinct CDR3 sequences; approximately 5.2% are singletons. This clonotype was counted a few times. Its target is unknown. This specimen was CD4+ T cells sorted from PBMCs, taken on the day of the yellow fever booster vaccination. The receptor was isolated from a man younger than 35 who received the YFV17D yellow fever vaccine.

The DNA of the CDR3 is TGTGCCAGCAGCTCGGGGCCAGTCTACAATGAGCAGTTCTTC. It is translated as CASSSGPVYNEQFF. The chain couples TRBV3-1 to TRBJ2-1; possibly TRBD1 or TRBD2 for D (5 bases each). CDR3 length equals 14 residues. Germline V gene sequence: CDR1 LGHDT, CDR2 YNNKEL (reference sequence). V lost 5 bases, J lost 3 bases, and 11 bases lay in between.